These T cell receptor beta chains were read from a single sample in a study of blood T cell repertoires in COVID-19. Assay used: immunoSEQ multiplex PCR; TCRdb lists only in-frame clones, some missing. The table includes roughly 160,000 clones, more than 65% detected once. The sequenced sample consisted of peripheral blood. All receptors come from an older woman with COVID-19, enrolled during active disease. Each CDR3 is given with its conserved first and last residue. Each record gives: clone size, V gene, D gene, J gene, CDR3 protein, CDR3 DNA. The D gene is left open where the match is weak. Clone size is stated in some rows and not others, as once, few, many or a class when expanded.

few	TRBV4-1	NA	TRBJ2-1	CASSQLVLNEQFF	TGCGCCAGCAGCCAACTAGTACTGAATGAGCAGTTCTTC
NA	TRBV25-1	TRBD1	TRBJ2-7	CASSGRGQGTYEQYF	TGTGCCAGCAGTGGCCGGGGACAGGGAACCTACGAGCAGTACTTC
NA	TRBV5-6	NA	TRBJ1-2	CASSPKVRVGYTF	TGTGCCAGCAGCCCCAAAGTCAGGGTCGGCTACACCTTC
NA	TRBV7-9	TRBD1	TRBJ1-5	CASSSTTGGDQPQHF	TGTGCCAGCAGCTCGACGACAGGGGGCGATCAGCCCCAGCATTTT
NA	TRBV28	NA	TRBJ1-1	CASSLPQGGTEAFF	TGTGCCAGCAGTCTCCCCCAAGGCGGCACTGAAGCTTTCTTT
NA	TRBV2	TRBD2	TRBJ2-1	CASSGTAGGHNEQFF	TGTGCCAGCAGTGGTACAGCGGGGGGGCATAATGAGCAGTTCTTC
NA	TRBV9	NA	TRBJ1-1	CASSVTGHRNTEAFF	TGTGCCAGCAGCGTAACGGGACATCGGAACACTGAAGCTTTCTTT
once	TRBV3-1/TRBV3-2	TRBD1	TRBJ1-5	CASSQGAGQMNQPQHF	TGTGCCAGCAGCCAAGGGGCGGGACAGATGAATCAGCCCCAGCATTTT
few	TRBV27	NA	TRBJ1-1	CASSFGGGANTEAFF	TGTGCCAGCAGTTTTGGGGGGGGTGCGAACACTGAAGCTTTCTTT
many	TRBV10-3	TRBD2	TRBJ2-5	CAISETSGESQTQYF	TGTGCCATCAGTGAGACTAGCGGGGAGTCTCAGACCCAGTACTTC
NA	TRBV6-2/TRBV6-3	NA	TRBJ2-1	CASTPRGSSNEQFF	TGTGCCAGCACCCCCCGAGGCAGCTCCAATGAGCAGTTCTTC
NA	TRBV6-5	NA	TRBJ1-1	CASSHSIEVSTEAFF	TGTGCCAGCAGCCATAGTATCGAGGTGAGCACTGAAGCTTTCTTT
NA	TRBV5-6	NA	TRBJ1-3	CASSLVTQTDGNTIYF	TGTGCCAGCAGCTTGGTGACACAGACCGATGGAAACACCATATATTTT
NA	TRBV6-1	NA	TRBJ1-3	CASSEGGAERVSGNTIYF	TGTGCCAGCAGTGAAGGTGGAGCTGAAAGAGTCTCTGGAAACACCATATATTTT
NA	TRBV10-3	TRBD1	TRBJ2-2	CAISAGTGLSTGELFF	TGTGCCATCAGCGCCGGGACAGGGCTTTCCACCGGGGAGCTGTTTTTT
NA	TRBV5-4	NA	TRBJ2-3	CASSLALASDTQYF	TGTGCCAGCAGCTTGGCTTTGGCATCAGATACGCAGTATTTT
NA	TRBV7-2	TRBD2	TRBJ2-1	CASSIRLAGEDYNEQFF	TGTGCCAGCAGCATCCGTTTAGCGGGGGAGGACTACAATGAGCAGTTCTTC
few	TRBV11-2	NA	TRBJ2-5	CASTSSAGNGETQYF	TGTGCCAGCACCTCGTCCGCGGGGAACGGGGAGACCCAGTACTTC
NA	TRBV6-5	NA	TRBJ1-4	CASSYSHRVGEKLFF	TGTGCCAGCAGTTACTCACACAGGGTGGGGGAAAAACTGTTTTTT
NA	TRBV9	NA	TRBJ1-5	CASSPRPGGDQPQHF	TGTGCCAGCAGCCCCCGTCCGGGCGGGGATCAGCCCCAGCATTTT
NA	TRBV7-9	NA	TRBJ1-3	CASSLGGSSGNTIYF	TGTGCCAGCAGCTTAGGGGGCAGCTCTGGAAACACCATATATTTT
NA	TRBV5-6	TRBD1	TRBJ2-1	CASTGQGDYNEQFF	TGTGCCAGCACGGGACAGGGGGACTACAATGAGCAGTTCTTC
NA	TRBV9	NA	TRBJ1-2	CASKGEWYGYTF	TGTGCCAGCAAGGGGGAGTGGTATGGCTACACCTTC
NA	TRBV6-6	NA	TRBJ1-2	CASSYPGAVDYGYTF	TGTGCCAGCAGTTACCCAGGGGCAGTGGACTATGGCTACACCTTC
NA	TRBV28	NA	TRBJ2-7	CASSFQNYEQYF	TGTGCCAGCAGTTTCCAGAACTACGAGCAGTACTTC
NA	TRBV27	TRBD1	TRBJ2-7	CASSPASGQGYEQYF	TGTGCCAGCAGTCCTGCCTCGGGACAGGGTTACGAGCAGTACTTC
NA	TRBV12-3/TRBV12-4	NA	TRBJ1-2	CASSLGEGYTF	TGTGCCAGCAGTTTAGGGGAGGGCTACACCTTC
NA	TRBV19	TRBD1	TRBJ1-2	CASRTTGQYYGYTF	TGTGCCAGTAGGACGACAGGGCAATACTATGGCTACACCTTC
once	TRBV5-6	NA	TRBJ2-5	CASSLGVGLQETQYF	TGTGCCAGCAGCTTGGGGGTGGGGCTCCAAGAGACCCAGTACTTC
NA	TRBV11-2	NA	TRBJ1-2	CASSFNSLANYGYTF	TGTGCCAGCAGCTTCAACAGCTTAGCTAACTATGGCTACACCTTC
few	TRBV5-1	TRBD2	TRBJ2-1	CASRISGGPYNEQFF	TGCGCCAGCAGGATCAGCGGGGGCCCTTACAATGAGCAGTTCTTC
NA	TRBV14	NA	TRBJ2-4	CASSQAGVINIQYF	TGTGCCAGCAGCCAAGCGGGGGTAATAAACATTCAGTACTTC
NA	TRBV18	TRBD1	TRBJ1-2	CASSGPGQGVYGYTF	TGTGCCAGCTCAGGACCGGGACAGGGGGTCTATGGCTACACCTTC
NA	TRBV4-2	NA	TRBJ2-3	CASSQAGGLSTDTQYF	TGTGCCAGCAGCCAAGCAGGGGGGCTGAGCACAGATACGCAGTATTTT
few	TRBV4-1	NA	TRBJ2-3	CASSQDWLVRTDTQYF	TGCGCCAGCAGCCAAGATTGGCTAGTAAGGACAGATACGCAGTATTTT
NA	TRBV9	TRBD2	TRBJ2-1	CASSVALAGGADPNNEQFF	TGTGCCAGCAGCGTAGCCCTAGCGGGAGGGGCCGACCCCAACAATGAGCAGTTCTTC
NA	TRBV10-2	NA	TRBJ1-1	CASLPTGSKNTEAFF	TGCGCCAGCTTACCGACCGGGTCCAAGAACACTGAAGCTTTCTTT
NA	TRBV24-1	TRBD2	TRBJ2-3	CATSDLAGPHTDTQYF	TGTGCCACCAGTGACTTAGCGGGCCCGCACACAGATACGCAGTATTTT
NA	TRBV28	NA	TRBJ1-5	CASSQTGDNQPQHF	TGTGCCAGCAGCCAAACAGGAGACAATCAGCCCCAGCATTTT
NA	TRBV6-2/TRBV6-3	TRBD2	TRBJ2-2	CASSAGLAGRTGELFF	TGTGCCAGCAGTGCTGGACTAGCGGGAAGGACCGGGGAGCTGTTTTTT
NA	TRBV4-1	NA	TRBJ2-2	CASSQDPGVWAGELFF	TGCGCCAGCAGCCAAGATCCAGGGGTCTGGGCCGGGGAGCTGTTTTTT
NA	TRBV5-4	TRBD2	TRBJ2-1	CASSRYSGRTYNEQFF	TGTGCCAGCAGCCGATATAGCGGGAGGACATACAATGAGCAGTTCTTC
NA	TRBV29-1	TRBD1	TRBJ2-3	CSVPGQGSWGASGTQYF	TGCAGCGTCCCGGGACAGGGAAGTTGGGGTGCAAGCGGCACGCAGTATTTT
NA	TRBV7-2	NA	TRBJ2-2	CASSLAPAVNTGELFF	TGTGCCAGCAGCTTAGCGCCAGCGGTGAACACCGGGGAGCTGTTTTTT
NA	TRBV11-2	NA	TRBJ1-4	CASSVIRGTNEKLFF	TGTGCCAGCAGTGTTATAAGGGGAACTAATGAAAAACTGTTTTTT